This T cell receptor beta chain came from a study of shared clonotypes between healthy human individuals. On the study more broadly: Those who served as donors were two women and a few men between the ages of 18 and 49.

Only CD45RO-negative cells positively selected for CCR7 counted as naive CD8 cells, so terminally differentiated effector memory CD45RA+ cells were excluded. The protocol was immunoSEQ multiplex PCR, while the TCRdb copy is restricted to in-frame clones and leaves out a portion. Among around 2.1 million clones listed, about 93% were seen once. The germline V gene has CDR1 ENHRY and CDR2 SYGVKD. This CDR3 is built from 14 residues. V lost 4 bases and J 3 bases, leaving 10 bases between the germline ends. About this clone: Its target is unknown.

Broader study findings: Naive subsets tended to show greater estimated richness than memory subsets.

Sequencing was carried out using naive CD8+ T cells from PBMCs. The chain is built from TRBV10-3 and TRBJ1-5; weak D call: TRBD1 (6 bases). This sequence originates from a man aged 18 to 35 in good health. Some clones in this sample may be carry-over from other donors' samples. The CDR3: CAISAPGVNQPQHF. The CDR3 bases are TGTGCCATCAGTGCCCCAGGGGTCAATCAGCCCCAGCATTTT.